This is a list of T cell receptor beta chains from one sample in a study of T cells in tuberculosis. TCRdb keeps only in-frame clones here, not all; method: immunoSEQ multiplex PCR. The table shows 44,000 or so clones, with about 95% occurring only once. The sample consisted of PBMCs. These receptors were taken from a donor between 5 and 29 years old with latent tuberculosis or without tuberculosis infection. Both conserved end residues are part of each CDR3. D genes are given only for firm matches. The size of a clone is reported for some rows only, either as once, few or many, or as a class for expanded clones.

clone_size,j_call,d_call,v_call,cdr3_nt,cdr3_aa
NA,TRBJ1-1,NA,TRBV5-1,TGCGCCAGCAGCTTGAACAGGAACACTGAAGCTTTCTTT,CASSLNRNTEAFF
NA,TRBJ1-2,NA,TRBV7-8,TGTGCCAGCAGAGCGGGTGACTCGGACAACTATGGCTACACCTTC,CASRAGDSDNYGYTF
NA,TRBJ1-3,NA,TRBV7-8,TGTGCCAGCAGCTTAGACCCCCCTTACAAGGGAGGCTCTGGAAACACCATATATTTT,CASSLDPPYKGGSGNTIYF
NA,TRBJ2-7,TRBD1,TRBV25-1,TGTGCCAGCTTACCCGCCGGGACAGGGGAGTACGAGCAGTACTTC,CASLPAGTGEYEQYF
NA,TRBJ2-7,TRBD1,TRBV7-8,TGTGCCAGCAGCTTCCGGGACAGTGCCTACGAGCAGTACTTC,CASSFRDSAYEQYF
NA,TRBJ2-1,NA,TRBV11-3,TGTGCCAGCAGCTTAGACGTTTTACCCCCGGGCAATGAGCAGTTCTTC,CASSLDVLPPGNEQFF
NA,TRBJ2-1,NA,TRBV11-2,TGTGCCAGCAGCCGGGGGGCCCCCTACAATGAGCAGTTCTTC,CASSRGAPYNEQFF
once,TRBJ2-7,NA,TRBV11-2,TGTGCCAGCAGCTTTCCCAATGGGCACGAGCAGTACTTC,CASSFPNGHEQYF
NA,TRBJ1-3,NA,TRBV18,TGTGCCAGCTCACCGAGGGGACATAGCTCTGGAAACACCATATATTTT,CASSPRGHSSGNTIYF
once,TRBJ2-1,TRBD2,TRBV6-4,TGTGCCAGCAGCCAAGTGACTAGCGGTATGAAGAAGTTCTTC,CASSQVTSGMKKFF
NA,TRBJ2-5,NA,TRBV28,TGTGCCGGGAGCCAGCGGGCTTCCCAAGAGACCCAGTACTTC,CAGSQRASQETQYF
NA,TRBJ1-2,TRBD1,TRBV6-6,TGTGCCAGCAGTTACTCTGGCAGGGGGCTCGATGGCTACACCTTC,CASSYSGRGLDGYTF
NA,TRBJ1-1,NA,TRBV7-8,TGTGCCAGCACCCTACTTGATGAAGCTTTCTTT,CASTLLDEAFF
NA,TRBJ2-1,NA,TRBV30,TGTGCCTGGGATTTAGCGGCGCTTTACAATGAGCAGTTCTTC,CAWDLAALYNEQFF
NA,TRBJ2-3,TRBD2,TRBV2,TGTGCCAGCAGTGAAGCGCTTCCTAGCGGGGTCTTGGCAGATACGCAGTATTTT,CASSEALPSGVLADTQYF
NA,TRBJ1-5,TRBD1,TRBV18,TGTGCCAGCTCGGGGGGACAGGTCGCTCAGCCCCAGCATTTT,CASSGGQVAQPQHF
NA,TRBJ2-7,TRBD2,TRBV6-5,TGTGCCAGCAGTTACTCGACTCTGCTAGCGGCCCACGAGCAGTACTTC,CASSYSTLLAAHEQYF
NA,TRBJ2-5,TRBD1,TRBV14,TGTGCCAGCAGCCGACAGGGGTGGCAAGAGACCCAGTACTTC,CASSRQGWQETQYF
once,TRBJ1-2,TRBD1,TRBV6-6,TGTGCCAGCAGTTACCCACAGGGGTACTATGGCTACACCTTC,CASSYPQGYYGYTF
NA,TRBJ1-1,NA,TRBV10-3,TGTGCCATCAGGGCAAGGGGATGGAACACTGAAGCTTTCTTT,CAIRARGWNTEAFF
NA,TRBJ2-3,NA,TRBV7-9,TGTGCCAGCAGCAAAGGCCAGGGAGGTGGGAGCACAGATACGCAGTATTTT,CASSKGQGGGSTDTQYF
NA,TRBJ2-1,NA,TRBV9,TGTGCCAGCAGGAAGGGGGAAGTATGGGACAATGAGCAGTTCTTC,CASRKGEVWDNEQFF
NA,TRBJ1-6,NA,TRBV10-3,TGTGCCATCCGGGGACAAACGGACTCACCCCTCCACTTT,CAIRGQTDSPLHF